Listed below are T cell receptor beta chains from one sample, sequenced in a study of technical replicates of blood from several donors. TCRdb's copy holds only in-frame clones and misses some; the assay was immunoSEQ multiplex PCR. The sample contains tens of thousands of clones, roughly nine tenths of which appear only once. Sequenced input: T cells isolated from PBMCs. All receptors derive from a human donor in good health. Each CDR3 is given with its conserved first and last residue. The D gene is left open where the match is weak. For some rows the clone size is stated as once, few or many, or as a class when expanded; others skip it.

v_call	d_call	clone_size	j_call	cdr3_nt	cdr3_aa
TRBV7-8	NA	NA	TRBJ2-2	TGTGCCAGCAGCATCAGGGAAACCGGGGAGCTGTTTTTT	CASSIRETGELFF
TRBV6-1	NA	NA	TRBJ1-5	TGTGCCAGCAGTGAAGCGCAACAACAGCCCCAGCATTTT	CASSEAQQQPQHF
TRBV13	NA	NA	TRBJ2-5	TGTGCCAGCAGCTTCGAAGAGACCCAGTACTTC	CASSFEETQYF
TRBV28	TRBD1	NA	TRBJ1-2	TGTGCCAGCAGTGACAGGGCCACTTATGGCTACACCTTC	CASSDRATYGYTF
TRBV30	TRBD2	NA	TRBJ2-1	TGTGCCTGGAGTGTCGGGAGCGGGGGGGCTACGAATGAGCAGTTCTTC	CAWSVGSGGATNEQFF
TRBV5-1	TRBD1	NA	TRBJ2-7	TGCGCCAGCAGCTTGGGAACAGGGGGCTACGAGCAGTACTTC	CASSLGTGGYEQYF
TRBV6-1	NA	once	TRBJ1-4	TGTGCCACTACAGGGTCTCCTAATGAAAAACTGTTTTTT	CATTGSPNEKLFF
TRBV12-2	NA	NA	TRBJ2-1	TGTGCAAGTCGCTCCCCTAGCGGGAGTCCTAATTATTACAATGAGCAGTTCTTC	CASRSPSGSPNYYNEQFF
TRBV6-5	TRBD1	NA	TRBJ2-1	TGTGCCAGCAGTTACATTCAGGGGGTGGGGAATGAGCAGTTCTTC	CASSYIQGVGNEQFF
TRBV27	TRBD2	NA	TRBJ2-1	TGTGCCAGCGTTATCTCCGGGACTAGTTTCTATGAGCAGTTCTTC	CASVISGTSFYEQFF
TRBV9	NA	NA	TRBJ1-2	TGTGCCAGCAGCGCGATTGAGATACCCACGAGCTATGGCTACACCTTC	CASSAIEIPTSYGYTF
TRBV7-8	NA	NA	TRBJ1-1	TGTGCCAGCAGCTTAACCCCGGGACAAAGGGGCACTGAAGCTTTCTTT	CASSLTPGQRGTEAFF
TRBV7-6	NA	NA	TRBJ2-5	TGTGCCAGCAGCTTATTACCCCCACAGACTGGCCCAGCTTTGAGGGGGAAAGAGACCCAGTACTTC	CASSLLPPQTGPALRGKETQYF
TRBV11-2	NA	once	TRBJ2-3	TGTGCCAGCAGCTTAGGGGACACCGTCCTAGATTCACAGGATACGCAGTATTTT	CASSLGDTVLDSQDTQYF
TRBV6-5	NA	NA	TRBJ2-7	TGTGCCAGCAGTTACTCAGGGGTGACCTCCTCCTACGAGCAGTACTTC	CASSYSGVTSSYEQYF
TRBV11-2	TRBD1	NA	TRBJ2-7	TGTGCCAGCAGCTTTAGAGGGGGACAGGGGTTCTACGAGCAGTACTTC	CASSFRGGQGFYEQYF
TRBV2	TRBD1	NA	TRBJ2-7	TGTGCCAGCAGTGGAATGCGGTCGGGACAGGGATTGTACGAGCAGTACTTC	CASSGMRSGQGLYEQYF
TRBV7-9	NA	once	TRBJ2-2	TGTGCCAGCAGGCAGAATCCGGAGGGCCGGAATACCGGGGAGCTGTTTTTT	CASRQNPEGRNTGELFF
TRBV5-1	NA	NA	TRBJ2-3	TGCGCCAGCAGCTTGGCGGCGGGCCCAGATACGCAGTATTTT	CASSLAAGPDTQYF
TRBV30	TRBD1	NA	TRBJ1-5	TGTGCCTGGGGGGGGACAGGAATAAATCAGCCCCAGCATTTT	CAWGGTGINQPQHF
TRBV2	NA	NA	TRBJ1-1	TGTGCCAGCACCCCCCCGAGGCGGCCTACCACTGAAGCTTTCTTT	CASTPPRRPTTEAFF
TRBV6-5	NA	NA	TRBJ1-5	TGTGCCAGCAGTTACTCGGATGAGACAGCCCAGCATTTT	CASSYSDETAQHF
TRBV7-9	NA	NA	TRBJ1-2	TGTGCCAGCAGCTTAGGGTCCGCAGACTACTATGGCTACACCTTC	CASSLGSADYYGYTF
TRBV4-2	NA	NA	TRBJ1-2	TGTGCCAGCCGCCGGCTGGGGGCTATGGATGGCTACACCTTC	CASRRLGAMDGYTF
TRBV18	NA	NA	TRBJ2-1	TGTGCCAGCTCACCGCAGGGAGGCTCCTACAATGAGCAGTTCTTC	CASSPQGGSYNEQFF
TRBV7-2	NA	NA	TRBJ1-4	TGTGCCAGCAGCACCCGGGGAGGGACCCCTGAAAAACTGTTTTTT	CASSTRGGTPEKLFF
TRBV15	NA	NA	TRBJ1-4	TGTGCCACCAGCAGAGAGCCGGACACCGCTTTATGGAAACTGTTTTTT	CATSREPDTALWKLFF
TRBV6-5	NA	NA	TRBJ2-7	TGTGCCAGCAGTGGGGGCCCCCCCAGCGAGCAGTACTTC	CASSGGPPSEQYF
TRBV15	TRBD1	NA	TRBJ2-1	TGTGCCACCAGCAGAGACCTTGGGACAGGGGGCAATATGCAGTTCTTC	CATSRDLGTGGNMQFF
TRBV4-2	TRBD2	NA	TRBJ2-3	TGTGCCAGCAGCAACCTAAGGGTTAGCGGGGGCACAGATACGCAGTATTTT	CASSNLRVSGGTDTQYF
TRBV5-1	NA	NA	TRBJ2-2	TGCGCCAGCATATCTACTGGGAACACCGGGGAGCTGTTTTTT	CASISTGNTGELFF
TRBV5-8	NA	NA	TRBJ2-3	TGTGCCAGCAGCTACGCGACAAGGACTGGGGGGACAGATACGCAGTATTTT	CASSYATRTGGTDTQYF
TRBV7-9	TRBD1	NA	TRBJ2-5	TGTGCCAGCAGCCGCGGGACAGGGCAAGAGACCCAGTACTTC	CASSRGTGQETQYF
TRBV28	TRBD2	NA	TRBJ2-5	TGTGCCAGCACCGCGCCGGGACTAGCGGGACGCTGGGGGGAGACCCAGTACTTC	CASTAPGLAGRWGETQYF
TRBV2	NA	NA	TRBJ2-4	TGTGCCAGCAGTGAAGCGGGCCTGCCGCTATTCATTCAGTACTTC	CASSEAGLPLFIQYF
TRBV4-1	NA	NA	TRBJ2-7	TGCGCCAGCAGCCAAGATCGGTTGGGCCTCACGGCCGCGTACTTC	CASSQDRLGLTAAYF
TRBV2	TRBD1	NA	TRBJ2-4	TGTGCCAGCAGTGAAGAGGGACAGGGTACCATTCAGTACTTC	CASSEEGQGTIQYF
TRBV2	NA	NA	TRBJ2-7	TGTGCCAGCACTAGGTATGGAGGTCTTGACGAGCAGTACTTC	CASTRYGGLDEQYF
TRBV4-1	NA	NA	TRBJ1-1	TGCGCCAGCAGCCAAGTAGGAGAAAACACTGAAGCTTTCTTT	CASSQVGENTEAFF
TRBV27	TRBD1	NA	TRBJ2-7	TGTGCCAGCAGTCCCGGGACAGGGGGCGACGAGCAGTACTTC	CASSPGTGGDEQYF
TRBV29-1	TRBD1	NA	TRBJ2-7	TGCAGCGTCGGACAGGGCAGCGAGCAGTACTTC	CSVGQGSEQYF